One and the same sample provided the 16 T cell receptor beta chains below, sequenced in a study of T cell changes during pregnancy in multiple sclerosis. The protocol was immunoSEQ multiplex PCR, while the TCRdb copy is restricted to in-frame clones and leaves out a portion. Of 35,000 to 45,000 clones detected, roughly 89% appear once; the ten largest clones hold around 0.5%. The material sequenced was CD4+ T cells from peripheral blood mononuclear cells, taken in the second trimester of pregnancy. These receptor sequences come from a female donor in good health, enrolled as a control in a pregnancy study.

The V call is TRBV14, the J call TRBJ2-5; perhaps TRBD2 as D (5 bases). The germline V gene encodes CDR1 SGHDN and CDR2 FVKESK. The ends were cut back, 2 bases at V and 7 bases at J, with 14 bases in the middle. This CDR3 is built from 14 residues. CDR3 in amino acids: CASSQLSGIGTQYF. CDR3 DNA sequence: TGTGCCAGCAGCCAATTGTCCGGGATTGGGACCCAGTACTTC. Using reference TRBV14 and TRBJ2-5 for the parts outside the CDR3, the full variable domain is EAGVTQFPSHSVIEKGQTVTLRCDPISGHDNLYWYRRVMGKEIKFLLHFVKESKQDESGMPNNRFLAERTGGTYSTLKVQPAELEDSGVYFCASSQLSGIGTQYFGPGTRLLVL.

The chain combines TRBV10-3 with TRBJ1-4; D not resolved. The V end lost 10 bases, the J end lost 4 bases, and 13 bases lay between the germline ends. Germline V lookup: CDR1 ENHRY, CDR2 SYGVKD. The CDR3 has 13 amino acids. CDR3 amino acids: CATGLAGNEKLFF. CDR3 nucleotides: TGTGCCACCGGCTTGGCGGGTAATGAAAAACTGTTTTTT.

This clone was recorded once. This rearrangement joins TRBV11-2 to TRBJ1-2; 7 positions agree with TRBD1. Germline V lookup: CDR1 SGHAT, CDR2 FQNNGV. J gave up 2 bases and V 5 bases, and 2 bases lay outside the gene matches. The CDR3 runs to 13 residues. The CDR3 protein is CASSPQGNYGYTF. The CDR3 coding sequence is TGTGCCAGCAGCCCACAGGGGAACTATGGCTACACCTTC.

This clone was detected only a few times. The V gene is TRBV9, the J gene TRBJ1-5, with 9 bases aligning to TRBD1. Germline CDR1 and CDR2: SGDLS and YYNGEE. Trimming removed 0 bases from V and 6 bases from J; junction bases left unmatched: 1. The CDR3 is 14 residues long. CDR3 nucleotide sequence: TGTGCCAGCAGCGTAGGGACAGGGGCTCAGCCCCAGCATTTT. Translated, it gives CASSVGTGAQPQHF.

The J gene is TRBJ2-7, the V gene TRBV6-1; tentatively, D is TRBD1 (5 bases). The CDR3 length is 11 residues. Deletions cut 8 bases from V and 4 bases from J, with 9 bases between. Germline loops: CDR1 MNHNS, CDR2 SASEGT. As DNA, the CDR3 is TGTGCCAGCGGACATACTTACGAGCAGTACTTC. This translates into CASGHTYEQYF.

The CDR3 bases are TGTGCCAGCAGTCATGCGGCCTACGAGCAGTACTTC. It translates to CASSHAAYEQYF. This chain links TRBV6-1 with TRBJ2-7; D unresolved. Germline CDR1 is MNHNS and CDR2 is SASEGT. This CDR3 spans 12 amino acids. Trimming cost V 5 bases and J 2 bases, with 7 bases left between them.

The chain uses TRBV19 and TRBJ2-7, with D unresolved. Trimming stripped 5 bases from V and 3 bases from J, with 11 bases between. This CDR3 is 13 amino acids long. Germline V gene data show CDR1 as LNHDA and CDR2 as SQIVND (reference sequence). CDR3 coding DNA: TGTGCCAGTAGTGCAGTCCGATTCTACGAGCAGTACTTC. Translating it yields CASSAVRFYEQYF.

The chain links TRBV10-1 to TRBJ2-2, with D perhaps matching TRBD2 (6 bases). Trimming shortened V by 4 bases and J by 1 base, and 13 bases separated the two germline ends. The CDR3 sequence is 16 residues long. Germline-derived CDR1 and CDR2 are WNHNN and SYGVQD (reference sequence). The CDR3: CASSAIAGLNTGELFF. The CDR3, as DNA: TGCGCCAGCAGTGCTATTGCGGGGCTGAACACCGGGGAGCTGTTTTTT.

V and J are TRBV2 and TRBJ1-3, with 7 nucleotides matching TRBD1. Trimming at V came to 4 bases and at J to 2 bases, leaving 8 bases not matched to a gene. The CDR3 runs to 16 residues. Germline CDR1 is SNHLY and CDR2 is FYNNEI. The CDR3 region has the DNA TGTGCCAGCAGTGCGGACAGGCCGGGGACTGGAAACACCATATATTTT. Residues: CASSADRPGTGNTIYF.

The chain combines TRBV6-1 with TRBJ1-1; D gene uncertain. The V gene lost 1 base and the J gene lost 0 bases, with 12 bases spanning the gap. Germline CDR1 is MNHNS and CDR2 is SASEGT. CDR3 length: 16 residues. CDR3 DNA: TGTGCCAGCAGTGAAGGGGCAAGGCCTATGAACACTGAAGCTTTCTTT. The encoded protein is CASSEGARPMNTEAFF.

The chain couples TRBV6-4 to TRBJ1-1; no clear D. Per the germline V gene, CDR1 is MRHNA and CDR2 is SNTAGT. The CDR3 has 11 amino acids. Trimming left V 2 bases short and J 8 bases short, with 6 bases between. CDR3 in DNA: TGTGCCAGCAGTGACGGCGGGGAAGCTTTCTTT. Translating gives CASSDGGEAFF.

The CDR3 reads CASSEVQGTEAFF. The DNA of the CDR3 is TGTGCCAGCAGTGAAGTCCAGGGAACTGAAGCTTTCTTT. This rearrangement joins TRBV6-1 to TRBJ1-1, with D tentatively TRBD1 (5 bases). Germline CDR1 is MNHNS and CDR2 is SASEGT. Trimming removed 1 base at V and 5 bases at J, with 8 bases between. The CDR3 runs 13 residues.

The J gene is TRBJ1-1, the V gene TRBV25-1; the D gene is possibly TRBD1 (5 bases). With 4 bases removed from V and 8 bases from J, the gap between germline ends came to 14 bases. Germline CDR1 reads MGHDK; CDR2 reads SYGVNS. CDR3 size: 13 residues. CDR3 sequence: CASSVIPGGEAFF. DNA for the CDR3: TGTGCCAGCAGTGTAATCCCGGGGGGAGAAGCTTTCTTT.

This chain uses TRBV11-1 with TRBJ2-7; D remains ambiguous. This CDR3 is built from 13 residues. V was cut by 5 bases and J by 0 bases, with 8 bases left in between. Per the germline V gene, CDR1 is SGHAT and CDR2 is FQDESV (reference sequence). The CDR3 loop reads CASSPHTSYEQYF. The CDR3 nucleotides are TGTGCCAGCAGCCCACACACCTCCTACGAGCAGTACTTC.

V and J are TRBV19 and TRBJ2-2; tentative D call: TRBD1 (6 bases). This CDR3 contains 15 residues. The V and J ends lost 6 bases and 5 bases respectively, with 16 bases between them. Germline CDR1 and CDR2: LNHDA and SQIVND (reference sequence). CDR3 region: CASSQTGTRTGELFF. In DNA form, the CDR3 reads TGTGCCAGTAGCCAAACCGGGACAAGAACCGGGGAGCTGTTTTTT. Full variable domain (rest looked up from reference TRBV19 and TRBJ2-2): DGGITQSPKYLFRKEGQNVTLSCEQNLNHDAMYWYRQDPGQGLRLIYYSQIVNDFQKGDIAEGYSVSREKKESFPLTVTSAQKNPTAFYLCASSQTGTRTGELFFGEGSRLTVL.

The CDR3 bases are TGTGCCAGCAGCTTAGGCGGGGCTGAACATTTAGAGACCCAGTACTTC. This codes for CASSLGGAEHLETQYF. The chain couples TRBV7-8 to TRBJ2-5, with D maybe TRBD2 (6 bases). The CDR3 has 16 amino acids. Trimming removed 1 base from V and 4 bases from J, with 16 bases in between. Germline lookup yields CDR1 SGHVS and CDR2 FQNEAQ.